This T cell receptor (beta chain) was identified during a study of blood T cell repertoires in COVID-19. Germline V gene data show CDR1 as SGHVS and CDR2 as FQNEAQ. The CDR3 consists of 14 residues. Trimming left V 1 base short and J 6 bases short, with 12 bases between. Profiled with immunoSEQ multiplex PCR; TCRdb holds only in-frame clones, not every one. The sample consists of some 270,000 clones, more than 85% of them appearing once. This sequence joins TRBV7-8 and TRBJ1-1; D perhaps matches TRBD1 (5 bases). The sample was peripheral blood. The receptor's source is a man aged 30 to 39 with acute or convalescent COVID-19. The CDR3 sequence: CASSLDSGGPEAFF. The CDR3, as DNA: TGTGCCAGCAGCTTAGATTCCGGGGGTCCTGAAGCTTTCTTT.